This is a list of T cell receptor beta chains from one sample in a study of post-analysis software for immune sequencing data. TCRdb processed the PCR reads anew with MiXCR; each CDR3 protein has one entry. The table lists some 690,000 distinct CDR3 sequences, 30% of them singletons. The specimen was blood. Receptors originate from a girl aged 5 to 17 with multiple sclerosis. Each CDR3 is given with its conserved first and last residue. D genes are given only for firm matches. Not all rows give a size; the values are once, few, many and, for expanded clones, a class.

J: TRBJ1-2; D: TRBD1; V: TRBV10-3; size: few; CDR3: CAISDDRAGDGYTF; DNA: TGTGCCATCAGTGATGACAGGGCGGGGGATGGCTACACCTTC
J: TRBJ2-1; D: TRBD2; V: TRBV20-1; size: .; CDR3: CSAHKLAGGKKQFF; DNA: TGCAGTGCTCATAAACTAGCGGGCGGAAAAAAGCAGTTCTTC
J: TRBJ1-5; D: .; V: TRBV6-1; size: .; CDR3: CASIANGAATFDQPQHF; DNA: TGTGCCAGCATCGCAAATGGCGCAGCTACCTTCGACCAGCCCCAGCATTTT
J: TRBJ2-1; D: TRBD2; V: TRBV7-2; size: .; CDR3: CASSPTSGTFNEQLF; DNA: TGTGCCAGCAGCCCAACTAGCGGGACGTTCAATGAGCAGTTGTTC
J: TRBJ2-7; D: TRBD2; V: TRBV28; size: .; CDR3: CASSSTSGRHYEQYF; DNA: TGTGCCAGCAGCTCCACTAGCGGGCGACACTACGAGCAGTACTTC
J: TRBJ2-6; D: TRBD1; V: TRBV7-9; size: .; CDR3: CASSLGPGTGLSGANVLTF; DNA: TGTGCCAGCAGCTTAGGTCCCGGGACAGGGCTCTCTGGGGCCAACGTCCTGACTTTC
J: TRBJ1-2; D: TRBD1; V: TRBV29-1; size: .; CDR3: CSVDDRGRGGYTF; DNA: TGCAGCGTTGATGACAGGGGGCGAGGTGGCTACACCTTC
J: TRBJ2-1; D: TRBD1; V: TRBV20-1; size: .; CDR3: CSAKTGGLNNEQFF; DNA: TGCAGTGCTAAGACAGGGGGGTTGAACAATGAGCAGTTCTTC
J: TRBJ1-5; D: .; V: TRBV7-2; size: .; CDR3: CASSLGSGQGYNQPQHF; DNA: TGTGCCAGCAGCTTGGGCTCGGGGCAGGGGTACAATCAGCCCCAGCATTTT
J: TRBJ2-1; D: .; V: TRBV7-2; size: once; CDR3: CASSQVVGGLSSYNEQFF; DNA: TGTGCCAGCAGCCAAGTGGTAGGCGGGCTGAGCTCCTACAATGAGCAGTTCTTC
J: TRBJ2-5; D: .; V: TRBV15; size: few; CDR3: CATSTPGLLETQYF; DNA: TGTGCCACCAGCACCCCGGGACTCCTAGAGACCCAGTACTTC
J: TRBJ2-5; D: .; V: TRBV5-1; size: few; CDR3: CASSRAGIQETQYF; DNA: TGCGCCAGCAGCCGCGCCGGGATACAAGAGACCCAGTACTTC
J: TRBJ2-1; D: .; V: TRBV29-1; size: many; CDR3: CSVVGGGGQFF; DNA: TGCAGCGTTGTCGGGGGAGGGGGGCAGTTCTTC
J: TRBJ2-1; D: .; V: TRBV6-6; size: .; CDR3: CASRTTDSYNEQFF; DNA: TGTGCCAGCAGGACCACGGACAGCTACAATGAGCAGTTCTTC
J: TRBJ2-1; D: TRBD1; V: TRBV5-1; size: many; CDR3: CASGGTGNNEQFF; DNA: TGCGCCAGCGGTGGGACAGGGAACAATGAGCAGTTCTTC
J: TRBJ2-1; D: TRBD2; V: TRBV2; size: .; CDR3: CASSASGTTPRNEQFF; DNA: TGTGCCAGCAGTGCCTCCGGGACTACACCGCGCAATGAGCAGTTCTTC
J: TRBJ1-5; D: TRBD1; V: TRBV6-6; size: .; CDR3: CASSPGQGRHQPQHF; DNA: TGTGCCAGCAGTCCTGGACAGGGGCGCCATCAGCCCCAGCATTTT
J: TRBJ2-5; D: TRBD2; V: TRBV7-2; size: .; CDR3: CASSLGLAGDRETQYF; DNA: TGTGCCAGCAGCCTAGGACTAGCGGGAGATCGAGAGACCCAGTACTTC
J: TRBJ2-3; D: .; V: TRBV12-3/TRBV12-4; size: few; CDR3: CASSPLARVGQYF; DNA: TGTGCCAGCAGCCCGCTAGCGCGGGTCGGGCAGTATTTT
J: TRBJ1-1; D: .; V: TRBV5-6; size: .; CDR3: CASSLGRVGEAFF; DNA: TGTGCCAGCAGCTTGGGGAGGGTTGGTGAAGCTTTCTTT
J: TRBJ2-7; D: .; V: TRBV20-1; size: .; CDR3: CSVLRTSTYEQYF; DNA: TGCAGTGTTTTGAGGACATCGACCTACGAGCAGTACTTC
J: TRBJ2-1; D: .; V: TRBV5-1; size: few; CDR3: CASSFPEGEQFF; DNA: TGCGCCAGCAGCTTTCCAGAGGGGGAGCAGTTCTTC
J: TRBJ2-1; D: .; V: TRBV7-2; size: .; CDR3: CAGSQPMRDEQFF; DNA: TGTGCCGGCAGCCAACCTATGAGGGATGAGCAGTTCTTC
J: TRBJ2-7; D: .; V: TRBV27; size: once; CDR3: CASNTRGGTEHYEQYF; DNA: TGTGCCAGCAACACCAGGGGCGGGACAGAGCACTACGAGCAGTACTTC
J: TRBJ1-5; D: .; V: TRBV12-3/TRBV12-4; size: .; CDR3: CASGSTVPGQPQHF; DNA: TGTGCCAGCGGGTCCACGGTTCCGGGGCAGCCCCAGCATTTT
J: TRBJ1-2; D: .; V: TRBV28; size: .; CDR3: CASSYYGDLGGYTF; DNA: TGTGCCAGCAGTTATTACGGGGACCTGGGTGGCTACACCTTC
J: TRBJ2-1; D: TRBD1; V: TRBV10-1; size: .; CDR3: CASSDQKGDRGRNNEQFF; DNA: TGCGCCAGCAGTGACCAAAAGGGCGACAGGGGGCGAAACAATGAGCAGTTCTTC
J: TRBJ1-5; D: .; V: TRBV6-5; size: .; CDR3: CASSYSSLGNQPQHF; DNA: TGTGCCAGCAGTTACTCGAGCCTGGGCAATCAGCCCCAGCATTTT
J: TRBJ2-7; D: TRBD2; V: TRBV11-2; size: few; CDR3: CASSLAITSGRSYEQYF; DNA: TGTGCCAGCAGCTTAGCTATTACTAGCGGGAGGTCCTACGAGCAGTACTTC
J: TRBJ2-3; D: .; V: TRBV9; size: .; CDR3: CVSSALGGASTDTQYF; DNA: TGTGTCAGCAGCGCCCTGGGGGGGGCTAGCACAGATACGCAGTATTTT
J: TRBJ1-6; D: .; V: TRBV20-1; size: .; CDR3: CSASNREGANSPLHF; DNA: TGCAGTGCTAGCAACAGGGAAGGGGCTAATTCACCCCTCCACTTT
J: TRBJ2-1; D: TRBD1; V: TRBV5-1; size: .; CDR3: CASSKGQTYNEQFF; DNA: TGCGCCAGCAGCAAGGGACAGACCTACAATGAGCAGTTCTTC
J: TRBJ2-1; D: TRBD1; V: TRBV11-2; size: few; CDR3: CASSWWTGYNEQFF; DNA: TGTGCCAGCAGCTGGTGGACAGGGTACAATGAGCAGTTCTTC
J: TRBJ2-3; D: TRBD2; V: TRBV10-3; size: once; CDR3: CAISFNLLAGATDTQYF; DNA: TGTGCCATCAGTTTCAACCTCCTAGCGGGAGCTACAGATACGCAGTATTTT
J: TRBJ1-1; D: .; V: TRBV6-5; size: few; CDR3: CASRSGYTEAFF; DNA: TGTGCCAGCAGATCGGGGTACACTGAAGCTTTCTTT
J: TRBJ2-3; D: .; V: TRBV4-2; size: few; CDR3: CASSQDSPAGTDTQYF; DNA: TGTGCCAGCAGCCAAGATTCCCCAGCGGGTACAGATACGCAGTATTTT
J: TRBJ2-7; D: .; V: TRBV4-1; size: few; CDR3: CASSQGTGWEQYF; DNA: TGCGCCAGCAGCCAAGGAACAGGGTGGGAGCAGTACTTC
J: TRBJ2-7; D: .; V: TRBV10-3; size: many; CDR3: CAIRAREGTRYEQYF; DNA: TGTGCCATCAGGGCTAGAGAAGGAACTAGATACGAGCAGTACTTC
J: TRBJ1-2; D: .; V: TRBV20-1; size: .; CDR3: CSATGWLDGYTF; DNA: TGCAGTGCTACGGGTTGGCTTGATGGCTACACCTTC
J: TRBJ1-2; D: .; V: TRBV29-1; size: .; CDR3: CSVGAEWGGNYGYTF; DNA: TGCAGCGTTGGGGCCGAGTGGGGCGGTAACTATGGCTACACCTTC
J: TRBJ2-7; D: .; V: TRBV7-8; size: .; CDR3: CASSLPPRAAYEQYF; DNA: TGTGCCAGCAGCTTACCACCAAGGGCCGCCTACGAGCAGTACTTC
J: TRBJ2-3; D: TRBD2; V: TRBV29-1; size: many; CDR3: CSVAVSGTDTQYF; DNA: TGCAGCGTTGCGGTTAGCGGGACAGATACGCAGTATTTT
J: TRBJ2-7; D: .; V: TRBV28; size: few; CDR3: CASNAGLEQYF; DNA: TGTGCCAGCAATGCGGGGCTCGAGCAGTACTTC
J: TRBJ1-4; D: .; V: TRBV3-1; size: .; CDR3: CASSQRQSTNEKLFF; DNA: TGTGCCAGCAGCCAGAGACAGTCAACTAATGAAAAACTGTTTTTT
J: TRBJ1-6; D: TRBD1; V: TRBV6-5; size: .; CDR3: CASSSLSGGGYNSPLHF; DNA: TGTGCCAGCAGTTCTCTCTCAGGGGGGGGCTATAATTCACCCCTCCACTTT
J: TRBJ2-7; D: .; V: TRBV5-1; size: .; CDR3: CASSPGLLRANEQYF; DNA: TGCGCCAGCAGCCCGGGACTCCTAAGGGCCAATGAGCAGTACTTC
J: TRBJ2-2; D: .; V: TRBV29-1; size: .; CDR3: CSGQGYGTGELFF; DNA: TGCAGCGGGCAGGGGTACGGCACCGGGGAGCTGTTTTTT
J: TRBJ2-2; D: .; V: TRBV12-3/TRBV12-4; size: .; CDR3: CASSSLPGNTGELFF; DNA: TGTGCCAGCAGTTCACTACCCGGGAACACCGGGGAGCTGTTTTTT
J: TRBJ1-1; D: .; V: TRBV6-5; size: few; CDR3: CASSYSWGNTEAFF; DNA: TGTGCCAGCAGCTACTCGTGGGGAAACACTGAAGCTTTCTTT
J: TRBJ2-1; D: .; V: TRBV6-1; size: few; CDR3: CATAGVDNEQFF; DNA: TGTGCCACAGCAGGGGTTGACAATGAGCAGTTCTTC